This T cell receptor (beta chain) was sequenced for a study of cytomegalovirus exposure and HLA in healthy donors. Findings and limits, study-wide: A classifier reportedly called cytomegalovirus status with high sensitivity and specificity. Most of the TCR beta V segments (in an earlier analysis) were productive either about 87% or about 30% of the time. Reports state that TCR beta sequences accurately predicted most subjects' HLA-A and HLA-B alleles.

Researchers ran the PCR with 60 Vbeta and 13 Jbeta primers. The method was immunoSEQ multiplex PCR; TCRdb's version includes in-frame clones alone and lacks a portion of them. The sample consists of 150,000 or so clones, roughly 79% of them appearing once. This clone has just one count. Its target is not known. Germline V CDR1 and CDR2: MNHEY, SMNVEV (reference sequence). The CDR3 covers 14 residues. V shed 4 bases and J shed 2 bases, with 9 bases lying between them. The chain links TRBV27 to TRBJ1-5; D might be TRBD1 (5 bases). The sequenced sample consisted of PBMCs. The sequence was obtained from a woman aged 40 to 55 in good health and CMV-seronegative. CDR3 coding DNA: TGTGCCAGCAGTTACCAGGGTGGCAATCAGCCCCAGCATTTT. Translating gives CASSYQGGNQPQHF.